This is a list of T cell receptor beta chains from one sample in a study of T cells in Graves' hyperthyroidism and ophthalmopathy. TCRdb ran MiXCR on the multiplex PCR reads and lists one entry per CDR3 protein. The sample consists of approximately 400,000 distinct CDR3 sequences, 15% to 19% of them appearing once. The sequenced sample consisted of blood. All receptors derive from a woman younger than 35 with Graves' hyperthyroidism. Both conserved end residues are part of each CDR3. A D gene is named only where the DNA matches it firmly. Clone sizes are given selectively: once, few, many, or a class where the clone is expanded.

V,D,size,J,CDR3,DNA
TRBV19,TRBD2,.,TRBJ2-1,CASRDSGRLRGGEQFF,TGTGCCAGTAGAGATAGCGGGAGGCTCAGGGGAGGTGAGCAGTTCTTC
TRBV20-1,.,once,TRBJ1-3,CSARPRGNSGNTIYF,TGCAGTGCCCGCCCCCGCGGGAATAGCGGAAACACCATATATTTT
TRBV20-1,TRBD1,many,TRBJ2-3,CSVLRSWGQGTDTQYF,TGCAGTGTGTTGAGGAGTTGGGGACAGGGAACAGATACGCAGTATTTT
TRBV5-1,TRBD1,many,TRBJ1-1,CASSLGTGAGRNTEAFF,TGCGCCAGCAGCTTGGGGACAGGGGCCGGTCGGAACACTGAAGCTTTCTTT
TRBV5-1,TRBD1,few,TRBJ2-1,CASRQGQGASEQFF,TGCGCCAGCAGACAAGGACAGGGGGCGAGTGAGCAGTTCTTC
TRBV4-2,.,few,TRBJ2-2,CASSQPMGTGELFF,TGTGCCAGCAGCCAACCCATGGGAACCGGGGAGCTGTTTTTT
TRBV28,.,many,TRBJ2-2,CASREDSFAGELFF,TGTGCCAGCAGAGAGGACTCATTCGCCGGGGAGCTGTTTTTT
TRBV28,TRBD1,many,TRBJ2-1,CASSSSQGARYGEQFF,TGTGCCAGCAGTTCCTCACAGGGGGCACGTTATGGTGAGCAGTTCTTC
TRBV2,.,many,TRBJ1-1,CASGKTMNTEAFF,TGTGCCAGCGGAAAGACAATGAACACTGAAGCTTTCTTT
TRBV18,.,many,TRBJ2-1,CASSPDRIRVSNEQFF,TGTGCCAGCTCACCGGACAGAATTAGGGTTTCCAATGAGCAGTTCTTC